A selection of T cell receptor beta chains follows, all from one sample in a study of T-cell memory formation after mild COVID-19. TCRdb processed the 5' RACE reads anew with MiXCR; each CDR3 protein has one entry. Here the sample spans about 620,000 distinct CDR3 sequences, roughly 18% being singletons. Source material: PBMCs or a T cell subset sorted from them (not recorded which). Receptor source: an adult woman who had mild COVID-19 (a few samples of this study predate the infection). Cell type and time point are not known. The conserved cysteine and the conserved F or W are not part of the CDR3 here.

v_gene	j_gene	CDR3aa
TRBV24-1	TRBJ2-7	ATSEGGRYEQY
TRBV6-6	TRBJ2-5	ASREEGETQY
TRBV7-2	TRBJ2-3	ASSRGSGSTDTQY
TRBV4-2	TRBJ1-6	ASSREGASGTVRYNSPLH
TRBV10-3	TRBJ2-1	AIGTSLTNEQF
TRBV7-3	TRBJ2-1	ASSPPEGAEQF
TRBV3-1	TRBJ2-6	ASSPSGPRRSGANVLT
TRBV5-4	TRBJ2-3	ASSLGTHTDTQY
TRBV6-5	TRBJ2-3	ASTVRSGPPDTQY
TRBV4-1	TRBJ2-3	ASSVAGGRDTQY
TRBV20-1	TRBJ2-7	SARGRLAEYEQY
TRBV3-1	TRBJ1-1	ASRPPGWNTEAF
TRBV19	TRBJ2-2	ASSIDPWRRLAGNTGELF
TRBV7-3	TRBJ2-3	ASSLGGARTGIADTQY
TRBV7-9	TRBJ2-7	ASSSPGQLSYEQY
TRBV12-3/TRBV12-4	TRBJ2-5	TSSQGNWETQY
TRBV24-1	TRBJ2-1	ATSDPRGGSYNEQF
TRBV5-6	TRBJ1-2	ASSGEDYGYT